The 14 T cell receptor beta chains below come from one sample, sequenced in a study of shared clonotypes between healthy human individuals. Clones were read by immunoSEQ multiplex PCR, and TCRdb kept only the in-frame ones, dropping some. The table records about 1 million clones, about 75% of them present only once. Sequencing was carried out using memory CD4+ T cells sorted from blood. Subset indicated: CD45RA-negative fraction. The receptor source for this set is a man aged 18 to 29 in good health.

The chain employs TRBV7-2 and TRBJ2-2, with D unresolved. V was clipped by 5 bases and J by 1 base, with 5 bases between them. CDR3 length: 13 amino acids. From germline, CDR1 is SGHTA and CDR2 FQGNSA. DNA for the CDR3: TGTGCCAGCAGCCGCGGGAACACCGGGGAGCTGTTTTTT. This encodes CASSRGNTGELFF.

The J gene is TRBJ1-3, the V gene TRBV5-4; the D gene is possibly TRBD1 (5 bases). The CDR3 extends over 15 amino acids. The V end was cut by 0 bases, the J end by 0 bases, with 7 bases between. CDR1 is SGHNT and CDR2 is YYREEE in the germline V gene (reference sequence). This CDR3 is CASSLDRSSGNTIYF. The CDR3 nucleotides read TGTGCCAGCAGCTTGGACAGGAGCTCTGGAAACACCATATATTTT.

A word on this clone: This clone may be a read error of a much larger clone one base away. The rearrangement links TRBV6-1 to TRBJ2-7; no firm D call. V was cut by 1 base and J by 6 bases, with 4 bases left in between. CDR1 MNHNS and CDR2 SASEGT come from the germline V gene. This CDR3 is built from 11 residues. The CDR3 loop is CASSEVGEQYF. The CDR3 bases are TGTGCCAGCAGTGAAGTCGGCGAGCAGTACTTC.

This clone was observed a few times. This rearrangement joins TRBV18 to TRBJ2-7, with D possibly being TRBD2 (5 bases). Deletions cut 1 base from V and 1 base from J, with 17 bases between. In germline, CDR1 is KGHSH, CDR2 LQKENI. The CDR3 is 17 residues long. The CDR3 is CASSPRLLGERSYEQYF. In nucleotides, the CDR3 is TGTGCCAGCTCACCACGGCTGCTCGGGGAACGGTCCTACGAGCAGTACTTC.

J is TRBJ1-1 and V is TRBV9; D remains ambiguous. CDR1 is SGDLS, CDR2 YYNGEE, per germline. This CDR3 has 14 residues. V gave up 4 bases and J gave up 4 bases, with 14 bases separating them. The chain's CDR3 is CASSPPQAGTEAFF. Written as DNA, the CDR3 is TGTGCCAGCAGCCCTCCCCAAGCCGGCACTGAAGCTTTCTTT.

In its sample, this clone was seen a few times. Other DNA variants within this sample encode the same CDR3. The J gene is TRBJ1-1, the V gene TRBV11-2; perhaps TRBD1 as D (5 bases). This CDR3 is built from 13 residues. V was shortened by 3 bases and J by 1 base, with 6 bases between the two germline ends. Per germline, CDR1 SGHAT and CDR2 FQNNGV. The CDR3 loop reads CASSLGGNTEAFF. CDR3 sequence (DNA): TGTGCCAGCAGCTTGGGGGGGAACACTGAAGCTTTCTTT. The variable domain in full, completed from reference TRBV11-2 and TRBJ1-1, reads EAGVAQSPRYKIIEKRQSVAFWCNPISGHATLYWYQQILGQGPKLLIQFQNNGVVDDSQLPKDRFSAERLKGVDSTLKIQPAKLEDSAVYLCASSLGGNTEAFFGQGTRLTVV.

CDR3 amino acids: CASSALAGGYTGELFF. In DNA, the CDR3 is TGTGCCAGCAGCGCCTTAGCGGGGGGATACACCGGGGAGCTGTTTTTT. This chain links TRBV7-2 with TRBJ2-2; TRBD2 agrees at 10 bases. V lost 5 bases and J lost 3; bases outside the gene matches: 6. This CDR3 has 16 residues. CDR1 is SGHTA, CDR2 FQGNSA, per germline.

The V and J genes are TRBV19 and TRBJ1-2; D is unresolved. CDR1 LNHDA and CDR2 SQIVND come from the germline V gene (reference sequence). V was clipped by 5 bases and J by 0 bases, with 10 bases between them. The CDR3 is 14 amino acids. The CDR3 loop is CASSPSSANYGYTF. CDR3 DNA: TGTGCCAGTAGTCCGAGCAGTGCTAACTATGGCTACACCTTC. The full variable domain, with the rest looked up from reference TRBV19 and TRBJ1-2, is DGGITQSPKYLFRKEGQNVTLSCEQNLNHDAMYWYRQDPGQGLRLIYYSQIVNDFQKGDIAEGYSVSREKKESFPLTVTSAQKNPTAFYLCASSPSSANYGYTFGSGTRLTVV.

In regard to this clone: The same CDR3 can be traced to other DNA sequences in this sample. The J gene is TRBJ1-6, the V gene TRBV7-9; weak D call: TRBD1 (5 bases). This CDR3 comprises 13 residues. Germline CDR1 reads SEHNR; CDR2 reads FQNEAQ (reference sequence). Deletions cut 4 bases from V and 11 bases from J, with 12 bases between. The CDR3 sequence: CASSSDRDPPLHF. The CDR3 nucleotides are TGTGCCAGCAGCTCAGATCGGGACCCACCCCTCCACTTT. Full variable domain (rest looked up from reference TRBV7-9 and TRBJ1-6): DTGVSQNPRHKITKRGQNVTFRCDPISEHNRLYWYRQTLGQGPEFLTYFQNEAQLEKSRLLSDRFSAERPKGSFSTLEIQRTEQGDSAMYLCASSSDRDPPLHFGNGTRLTVT.

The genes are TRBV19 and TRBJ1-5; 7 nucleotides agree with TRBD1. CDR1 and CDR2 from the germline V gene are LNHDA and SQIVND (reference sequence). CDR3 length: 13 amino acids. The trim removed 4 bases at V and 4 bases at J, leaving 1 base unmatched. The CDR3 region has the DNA TGTGCCAGTAGTAAACAGGGGAATCAGCCCCAGCATTTT. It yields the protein CASSKQGNQPQHF.

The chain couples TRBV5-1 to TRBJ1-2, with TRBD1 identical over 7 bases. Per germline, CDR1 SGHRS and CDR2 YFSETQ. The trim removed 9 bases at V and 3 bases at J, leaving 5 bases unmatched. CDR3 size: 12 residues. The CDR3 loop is CATRDRDYGYTF. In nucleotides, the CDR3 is TGCGCCACCAGAGACAGGGACTATGGCTACACCTTC. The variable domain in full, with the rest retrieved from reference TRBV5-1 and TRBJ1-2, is KAGVTQTPRYLIKTRGQQVTLSCSPISGHRSVSWYQQTPGQGLQFLFEYFSETQRNKGNFPGRFSGRQFSNSRSEMNVSTLELGDSALYLCATRDRDYGYTFGSGTRLTVV.

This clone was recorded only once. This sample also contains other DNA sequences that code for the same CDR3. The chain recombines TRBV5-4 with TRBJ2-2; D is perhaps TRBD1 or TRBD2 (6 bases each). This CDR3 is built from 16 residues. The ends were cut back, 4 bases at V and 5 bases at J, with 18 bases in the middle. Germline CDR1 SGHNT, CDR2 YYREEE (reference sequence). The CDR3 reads CASSPPGQGRTGELFF. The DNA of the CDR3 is TGTGCCAGCAGCCCGCCAGGGCAGGGGAGGACCGGGGAGCTGTTTTTT.

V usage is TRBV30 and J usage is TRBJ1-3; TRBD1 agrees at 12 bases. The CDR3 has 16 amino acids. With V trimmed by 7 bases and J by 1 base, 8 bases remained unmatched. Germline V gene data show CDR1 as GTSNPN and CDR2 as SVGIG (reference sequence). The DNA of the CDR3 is TGTGCCTTGGGACAGGGGGCTAAAGTTTCTGGAAACACCATATATTTT. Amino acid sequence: CALGQGAKVSGNTIYF.

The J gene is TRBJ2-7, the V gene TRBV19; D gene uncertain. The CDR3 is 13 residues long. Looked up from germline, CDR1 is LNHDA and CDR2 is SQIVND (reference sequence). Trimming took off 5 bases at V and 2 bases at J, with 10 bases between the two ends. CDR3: CASSVGSPYEQYF. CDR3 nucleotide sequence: TGTGCCAGTAGTGTCGGATCTCCCTACGAGCAGTACTTC.